This passage covers 13 T cell receptor beta chains from one sample sequenced in a study of control samples from healthy donors and cancer patients. TCRdb's table, derived via immunoSEQ multiplex PCR, lists solely in-frame clones and lacks some. The sample contains some 150,000 clones, under 95% of which appear only once. Material for sequencing was blood. The origin of the receptors is a young man in good health.

Only one count was recorded for this clone. This rearrangement joins TRBV7-8 to TRBJ1-1; tentatively, D is TRBD1 (6 bases). The germline CDR1 and CDR2 sequences are SGHVS and FQNEAQ. The CDR3 consists of 14 residues. Trimming cost V 5 bases and J 0 bases, with 10 bases left between them. The CDR3, as DNA: TGTGCCAGCAGCCTAGGGGGGGTGAACACTGAAGCTTTCTTT. Residues: CASSLGGVNTEAFF. The full variable domain, with the rest looked up from reference TRBV7-8 and TRBJ1-1, is GAGVSQSPRYKVAKRGQDVALRCDPISGHVSLFWYQQALGQGPEFLTYFQNEAQLDKSGLPSDRFFAERPEGSVSTLKIQRTQQEDSAVYLCASSLGGVNTEAFFGQGTRLTVV.

V is TRBV10-3 and J is TRBJ2-3; 7 bases agree with TRBD2. V was clipped by 3 bases and J by 2 bases; unmatched bases: 8. CDR3 length: 16 residues. Per germline, CDR1 ENHRY and CDR2 SYGVKD. CDR3 DNA: TGTGCCATCAGTGACCAGGGAGGGAAGTCCACAGATACGCAGTATTTT. This codes for CAISDQGGKSTDTQYF.

The chain has TRBV5-8 and TRBJ1-5; no definite D call. The germline gives CDR1 SGHTS, CDR2 YDEGEE. Deletions cut 0 bases from V and 7 bases from J, with 14 bases between. This CDR3 spans 15 amino acids. The CDR3 region is CASSLGQKTLQPQHF. The CDR3 region has the DNA TGTGCCAGCAGCTTGGGGCAGAAAACCCTCCAGCCCCAGCATTTT.

J is TRBJ2-4 and V is TRBV30, with D possibly TRBD1 on 5 matching bases. CDR3 length equals 15 residues. Per the germline V gene, CDR1 is GTSNPN and CDR2 is SVGIG (reference sequence). V was shortened by 2 bases and J by 0 bases, with 11 bases between the two germline ends. CDR3 sequence (DNA): TGTGCCTGGAGTCAGGGATTGCTAGCCAAAAACATTCAGTACTTC. It yields the protein CAWSQGLLAKNIQYF.

The chain's CDR3 is CASSLLGFTNQPQHF. CDR3 sequence (DNA): TGTGCCAGCAGCTTATTGGGGTTTACAAATCAGCCCCAGCATTTT. This chain connects TRBV7-2 to TRBJ1-5; D gene uncertain. The CDR3 is 15 amino acids. V lost 2 bases, J lost 4 bases, and 12 bases lay in between. Per germline, CDR1 SGHTA and CDR2 FQGNSA.

The rearrangement uses TRBV6-5 and TRBJ1-2, with TRBD1 as a possible D gene (6 bases). The CDR3 is 13 amino acids. V shed 4 bases and J shed 4 bases, with 10 bases lying between them. The germline CDR1 and CDR2 sequences are MNHEY and SVGAGI. CDR3: CASSLQGGYGYTF. For the CDR3, the DNA is TGTGCCAGCAGTTTACAGGGCGGCTATGGCTACACCTTC.

V gene TRBV4-2 combines with J gene TRBJ2-2, with 12 positions matching TRBD2. Trimming took 1 base from V and 0 from J; bases not matched to a gene: 3. The germline V gene has CDR1 LGHNA and CDR2 YNFKEQ. The CDR3 runs 18 residues. The CDR3 sequence is CASSQAGTSGSNTGELFF. The DNA for the CDR3 is TGTGCCAGCAGCCAAGCCGGGACTAGCGGGTCGAACACCGGGGAGCTGTTTTTT.

This clone was observed a few times. This chain joins TRBV27 and TRBJ2-7; D unresolved. This CDR3 is built from 20 residues. The germline V and J ends were trimmed by 3 bases and 5 bases, with 32 bases remaining between them. Germline V gene lookup returns CDR1 MNHEY and CDR2 SMNVEV (reference sequence). The CDR3 coding sequence is TGTGCCAGCAGTTTGTTAATTGATCTCTCCGGTGGCACCTCTCCCCACGAGCAGTACTTC. This gives the protein CASSLLIDLSGGTSPHEQYF.

The V and J genes are TRBV13 and TRBJ1-3, with a possible D match to TRBD1 (5 bases). Per the germline V gene, CDR1 is PRHDT and CDR2 is FYEKMQ (reference sequence). This CDR3 comprises 15 residues. The germline V and J ends were trimmed by 3 bases and 4 bases, with 13 bases remaining between them. The CDR3 DNA reads as TGTGCCAGCAGCTTCAGGTCAGGGTCCGGAAACACCATATATTTT. Translated: CASSFRSGSGNTIYF. Full variable domain (rest looked up from reference TRBV13 and TRBJ1-3): AAGVIQSPRHLIKEKRETATLKCYPIPRHDTVYWYQQGPGQDPQFLISFYEKMQSDKGSIPDRFSAQQFSDYHSELNMSSLELGDSALYFCASSFRSGSGNTIYFGEGSWLTVV.

The rearrangement uses TRBV6-1 and TRBJ2-3, with TRBD2 identical over 11 bases. The CDR3 loop spans 16 amino acids. Germline-derived CDR1 and CDR2 are MNHNS and SASEGT. With 3 bases clipped from V and 2 bases from J, the junction kept 4 bases outside the gene matches. The CDR3 DNA reads TGTGCCAGCAGTGATCTTAGCGGGGGGGCCACAGATACGCAGTATTTT. This gives the protein CASSDLSGGATDTQYF.

This chain links TRBV9 with TRBJ2-3; D is possibly TRBD1 (6 bases). V was cut by 0 bases and J by 0 bases, with 11 bases left in between. CDR1 SGDLS and CDR2 YYNGEE come from the germline V gene. The CDR3 runs 16 residues. CDR3 DNA: TGTGCCAGCAGCGTAGATGGCAGGGGAAGCACAGATACGCAGTATTTT. Amino acids: CASSVDGRGSTDTQYF.

This clone was observed a single time. V gene TRBV4-1 combines with J gene TRBJ2-7, with a tentative D call TRBD1 (6 bases). Between the trimmed V and J ends, which lost 4 bases and 5 bases, there was a span of 15 bases. Germline V CDR1 and CDR2: MGHRA, YSYEKL. The CDR3 is 14 residues long. CDR3 coding DNA: TGCGCCAGCAGCCGCCCGGACAGAGGCGACGAGCAGTACTTC. It translates to CASSRPDRGDEQYF.

J is TRBJ2-5 and V is TRBV3-1 (or the pseudogene TRBV3-2); D gene uncertain. The CDR3 covers 10 residues. V was pared by 8 bases and J by 6 bases, with 7 bases between. Germline values: CDR1 LGHDT, CDR2 YNNKEL (reference sequence). Here the CDR3 DNA reads TGTGCCAGCGTGGGGAAGACCCAGTACTTC. It encodes CASVGKTQYF.